The entry that follows covers one T cell receptor beta chain sequence. Its target is unknown. The source of the sample is a study of Tregs in tolerant kidney transplant recipients. V lost 0 bases and J 6 bases, leaving 13 bases between the germline ends. This CDR3 has 15 residues. Germline values: CDR1 SGHRS, CDR2 YFSETQ. Study-level results: Tregs expanded with activated donor B cells seemed most donor-specific. Some patients' samples used different primers over time, so nucleotide sequences weren't comparable. Tolerant patients' donor-specific Tregs expanded beyond overall Tregs, suggesting antigen-driven growth.

TCRdb keeps only in-frame clones here, not all; method: immunoSEQ multiplex PCR. The table includes about 110,000 clones, almost 90% detected once. Unstimulated Tregs (CD4+CD25+CD127-) and CD4+CD25- non-Tregs were sorted from PBMCs. The chain uses TRBV5-1 and TRBJ2-1; D may be TRBD1 (5 bases). The input for sequencing was CD4+ T cells from blood, taken before the transplant. The receptor was isolated from a human donor who received a combined kidney and bone marrow transplant. The CDR3 DNA reads as TGCGCCAGCAGCTTGGAAAGGGGAAGTATCAATGAGCAGTTCTTC. Protein product: CASSLERGSINEQFF. Full variable domain (missing parts from reference TRBV5-1 and TRBJ2-1): KAGVTQTPRYLIKTRGQQVTLSCSPISGHRSVSWYQQTPGQGLQFLFEYFSETQRNKGNFPGRFSGRQFSNSRSEMNVSTLELGDSALYLCASSLERGSINEQFFGPGTRLTVL.